This passage covers 18 T cell receptor beta chains from one sample sequenced in a study of blood T cell repertoires in COVID-19. TCRdb's copy holds only in-frame clones and misses some; the assay was immunoSEQ multiplex PCR. The sample has about 300,000 clones, around 88% seen once; the top ten hold 6.9%. Specimen: peripheral blood. The receptors shown here come from a woman in her 30s who had recovered from COVID-19.

The rearrangement uses TRBV6-6 and TRBJ1-5; 8 bases align to TRBD1. With 2 bases clipped from V and 6 bases from J, the junction kept 6 bases outside the gene matches. The CDR3 covers 15 residues. In germline, CDR1 is MNHNY, CDR2 SVGAGI (reference sequence). The DNA for the CDR3 is TGTGCCAGCAGTTACGGCAGGGGGCACGGTCAGCCCCAGCATTTT. Its translation: CASSYGRGHGQPQHF.

DNA for the CDR3: TGTGCCAGCAGCTTGGCCGGGTCCACAGATACGCAGTATTTT. Protein: CASSLAGSTDTQYF. V is TRBV5-5 and J is TRBJ2-3; D is undetermined. Trimming took 0 bases from V and 2 from J, leaving 7 bases between them. Germline CDR1 and CDR2: SGHKS and YYEKEE (reference sequence). The CDR3 is made up of 14 amino acids.

CDR3 sequence (DNA): TGTGCCAGCTCACTAGGGACAGGGATGAATTCACCCCTCCACTTT. Its translation is CASSLGTGMNSPLHF. The chain couples TRBV18 to TRBJ1-6, with TRBD1 matching 9 bases. Trimming removed 4 bases from V and 7 bases from J; junction bases left unmatched: 5. Germline lookup yields CDR1 KGHSH and CDR2 LQKENI. The CDR3 length is 15 residues.

The chain couples TRBV28 to TRBJ1-4; D perhaps matches TRBD1 (5 bases). Trimming stripped 7 bases from V and 7 bases from J, with 16 bases between. The germline CDR1 and CDR2 sequences are MDHEN and SYDVKM. The CDR3 runs to 14 residues. Written as DNA, the CDR3 is TGTGCCAGCACCGACGGAAGGGGTTTTGAAAAACTGTTTTTT. This codes for CASTDGRGFEKLFF.

The V and J genes are TRBV7-9 and TRBJ1-1; D unclear. The CDR3 is made up of 12 amino acids. Per germline, CDR1 SEHNR and CDR2 FQNEAQ (reference sequence). Trimming stripped 6 bases from V and 1 base from J, with 6 bases between. The CDR3 sequence: CASRRQNTEAFF. The CDR3 coding sequence is TGTGCCAGCAGGAGACAGAACACTGAAGCTTTCTTT.

The V and J genes are TRBV18 and TRBJ2-1; 11 positions match TRBD2. This CDR3 contains 19 residues. The V gene's germline CDR1 is KGHSH and CDR2 LQKENI. The trim removed 3 bases at V and 5 bases at J, leaving 15 bases unmatched. In DNA form, the CDR3 reads TGTGCCAGCTCACCGACAAGACTAGCGGGGTCGGTTAGGGACAATGAGCAGTTCTTC. Its translation: CASSPTRLAGSVRDNEQFF.

The V and J genes are TRBV11-3 and TRBJ2-2, with 7 bases lining up with TRBD2. The CDR3 sequence is 17 residues long. The V and J ends lost 4 bases and 4 bases, in that order; junction bases with no gene match: 12. CDR1 is SGHNT, CDR2 YENEEA, per germline. CDR3: CASSSQRGPPGTGELFF. CDR3 bases: TGTGCCAGCAGCTCGCAGCGGGGCCCTCCGGGCACCGGGGAGCTGTTTTTT.

J is TRBJ2-7 and V is TRBV11-2, with D maybe TRBD1 (5 bases). This CDR3 contains 18 residues. Germline V gene data show CDR1 as SGHAT and CDR2 as FQNNGV. V shed 0 bases and J shed 2 bases, with 20 bases lying between them. In nucleotides, the CDR3 is TGTGCCAGCAGCTTAGAGGGCTGGGGCAACTATGGGGCCTACGAGCAGTACTTC. Protein: CASSLEGWGNYGAYEQYF.

The chain is built from TRBV7-9 and TRBJ2-3; D gene ambiguous. Germline CDR1 is SEHNR and CDR2 is FQNEAQ (reference sequence). This CDR3 spans 15 amino acids. V shed 2 bases and J shed 0 bases, with 9 bases lying between them. CDR3 sequence reads: CASSLFGPSTDTQYF. The CDR3 DNA follows: TGTGCCAGCAGCTTATTTGGCCCTAGCACAGATACGCAGTATTTT.

This chain joins TRBV29-1 and TRBJ1-2; TRBD1 aligns across 8 bases. The V gene's germline CDR1 is SQVTM and CDR2 ANQGSEA. The CDR3 is 13 residues long. Trimming cost V 7 bases and J 6 bases; bases outside gene matches: 10. In DNA, the CDR3 is TGCAGCGGAGCGTATACAGGGGGAAATGGCTACACCTTC. Its protein product is CSGAYTGGNGYTF.

The chain joins TRBV30 to TRBJ2-7; TRBD1 agrees at 7 bases. This CDR3 spans 13 amino acids. Germline V gene sequence: CDR1 GTSNPN, CDR2 SVGIG (reference sequence). V was pared by 7 bases and J by 3 bases, with 9 bases of the junction left unmatched. The CDR3 spells CALWTGENYEQYF. DNA of the CDR3: TGTGCCTTGTGGACAGGTGAAAACTACGAGCAGTACTTC. The whole variable domain, filled in from reference TRBV30 and TRBJ2-7, reads SQTIHQWPATLVQPVGSPLSLECTVEGTSNPNLYWYRQAAGRGLQLLFYSVGIGQISSEVPQNLSASRPQDRQFILSSKKLLLSDSGFYLCALWTGENYEQYFGPGTRLTVT.

The rearrangement links TRBV3-1 (or the pseudogene TRBV3-2) to TRBJ2-5; D call uncertain. The germline V and J ends were trimmed by 1 base and 2 bases, with 5 bases remaining between them. The CDR3 sequence is 13 residues long. From germline, CDR1 is LGHDT and CDR2 YNNKEL (reference sequence). In DNA form, the CDR3 reads TGTGCCAGCAGCCAAGGTTCACAAGAGACCCAGTACTTC. This sequence encodes CASSQGSQETQYF.

The chain has TRBV29-1 and TRBJ2-5; 15 bases agree with TRBD2. The CDR3 length is 15 residues. With V trimmed by 7 bases and J by 5 bases, 8 bases remained unmatched. Per germline, CDR1 SQVTM and CDR2 ANQGSEA. CDR3 loop: CSARTSGGVGETQYF. In nucleotides, the CDR3 is TGCAGCGCTAGGACTAGCGGGGGGGTAGGGGAGACCCAGTACTTC.

The V gene is TRBV29-1, the J gene TRBJ1-1; D ambiguous. The CDR3 has 11 residues. CDR1 is SQVTM and CDR2 is ANQGSEA in the germline V gene. Trimming removed 6 bases at V and 6 bases at J, with 11 bases between. The CDR3 nucleotides are TGCAGCGTCGTCGATTTAGCTGAAGCTTTCTTT. Translation: CSVVDLAEAFF. The full variable domain, in which reference TRBV29-1 and TRBJ1-1 provide the parts outside the CDR3, is SAVISQKPSRDICQRGTSLTIQCQVDSQVTMMFWYRQQPGQSLTLIATANQGSEATYESGFVIDKFPISRPNLTFSTLTVSNMSPEDSSIYLCSVVDLAEAFFGQGTRLTVV.

This clone was picked up one time. This chain links TRBV28 with TRBJ1-6; D is possibly TRBD1 (6 bases). Germline assignment: CDR1 MDHEN and CDR2 SYDVKM. V lost 5 bases and J 8 bases, leaving 16 bases between the germline ends. CDR3 length: 15 residues. The CDR3 protein is CASSPTGQSYSPLHF. CDR3 nucleotides: TGTGCCAGCAGTCCGACAGGACAGTCCTATTCACCCCTCCACTTT.

The chain links TRBV27 to TRBJ2-1; D might be TRBD2 (6 bases). CDR3 size: 15 residues. The germline CDR1 and CDR2 sequences are MNHEY and SMNVEV (reference sequence). V lost 3 bases, J lost 3 bases, and 12 bases lay in between. In DNA form, the CDR3 reads TGTGCCAGCAGTTTCGACGGGGGAGGCTACAATGAGCAGTTCTTC. This codes for CASSFDGGGYNEQFF.

The V gene is TRBV12-3 or TRBV12-4, the J gene TRBJ2-2; unclear D gene. V lost 5 bases and J 7 bases, leaving 11 bases between the germline ends. CDR3 length: 13 residues. CDR3 protein: CASSRVLIGELFF. The CDR3 DNA sequence: TGTGCCAGCAGTCGCGTGTTGATCGGGGAGCTGTTTTTT.

This clone was seen just once. The gene calls are TRBV5-5 and TRBJ1-5; D possibly corresponds to TRBD1 (6 bases). The germline V gene has CDR1 SGHKS and CDR2 YYEKEE (reference sequence). V lost 2 bases to trimming and J lost 1 base, with 7 bases between them. The CDR3 loop spans 14 amino acids. The CDR3 loop reads CASSFDRSNQPQHF. DNA for the CDR3: TGTGCCAGCAGCTTTGACAGGAGCAATCAGCCCCAGCATTTT.